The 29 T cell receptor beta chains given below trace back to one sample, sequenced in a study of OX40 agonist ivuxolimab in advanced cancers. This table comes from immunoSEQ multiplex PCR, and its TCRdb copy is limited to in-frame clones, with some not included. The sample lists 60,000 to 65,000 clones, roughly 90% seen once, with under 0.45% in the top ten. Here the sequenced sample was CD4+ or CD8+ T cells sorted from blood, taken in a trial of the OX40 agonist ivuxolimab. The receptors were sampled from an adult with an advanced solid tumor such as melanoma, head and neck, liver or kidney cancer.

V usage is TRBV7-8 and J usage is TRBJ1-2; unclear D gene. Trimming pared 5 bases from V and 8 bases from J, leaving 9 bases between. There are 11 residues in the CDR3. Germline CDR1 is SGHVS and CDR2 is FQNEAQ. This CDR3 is CASSPNTGYTF. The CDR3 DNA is TGTGCCAGCAGCCCTAATACCGGCTACACCTTC.

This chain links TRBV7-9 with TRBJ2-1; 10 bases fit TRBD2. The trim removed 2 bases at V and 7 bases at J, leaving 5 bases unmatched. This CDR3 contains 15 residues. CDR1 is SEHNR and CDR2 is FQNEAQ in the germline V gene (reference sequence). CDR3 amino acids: CASSLRLAGFNEQFF. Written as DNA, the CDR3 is TGTGCCAGCAGCTTAAGACTAGCGGGCTTTAATGAGCAGTTCTTC.

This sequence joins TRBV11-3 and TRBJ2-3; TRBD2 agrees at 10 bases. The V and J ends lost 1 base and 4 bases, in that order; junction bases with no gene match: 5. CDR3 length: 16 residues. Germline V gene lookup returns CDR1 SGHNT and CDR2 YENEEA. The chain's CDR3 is CASSLVTGLAADTQYF. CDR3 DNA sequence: TGTGCCAGCAGCTTAGTTACCGGACTAGCGGCAGATACGCAGTATTTT.

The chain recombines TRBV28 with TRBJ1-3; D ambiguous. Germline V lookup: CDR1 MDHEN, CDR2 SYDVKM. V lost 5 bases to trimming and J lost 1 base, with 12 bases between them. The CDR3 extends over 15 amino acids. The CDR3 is CASSTDPGSGNTIYF. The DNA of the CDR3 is TGTGCCAGCAGTACGGACCCCGGATCTGGAAACACCATATATTTT.

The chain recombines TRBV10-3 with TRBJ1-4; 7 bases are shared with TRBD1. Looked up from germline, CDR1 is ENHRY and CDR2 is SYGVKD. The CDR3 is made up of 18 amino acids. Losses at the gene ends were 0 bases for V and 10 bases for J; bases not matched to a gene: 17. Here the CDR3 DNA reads TGTGCCATCAGTGAGTCGGGATCTTCACAGGGGTCGTTTGTAAAACTGTTTTTT. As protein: CAISESGSSQGSFVKLFF.

The CDR3 protein is CASSRLGTHLSGYTF. The CDR3 bases are TGTGCCAGCAGCAGACTCGGGACACATCTATCTGGCTACACCTTC. The chain is built from TRBV7-9 and TRBJ1-2; possible D gene TRBD1, 6 bases. V lost 5 bases and J 7 bases, leaving 20 bases between the germline ends. The germline V gene encodes CDR1 SEHNR and CDR2 FQNEAQ (reference sequence). This CDR3 spans 15 amino acids.

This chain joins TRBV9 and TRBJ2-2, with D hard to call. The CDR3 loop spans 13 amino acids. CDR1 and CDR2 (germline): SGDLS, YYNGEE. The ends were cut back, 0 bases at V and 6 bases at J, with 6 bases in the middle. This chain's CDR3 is CASSVVPSGELFF. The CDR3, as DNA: TGTGCCAGCAGCGTAGTGCCTTCCGGGGAGCTGTTTTTT.

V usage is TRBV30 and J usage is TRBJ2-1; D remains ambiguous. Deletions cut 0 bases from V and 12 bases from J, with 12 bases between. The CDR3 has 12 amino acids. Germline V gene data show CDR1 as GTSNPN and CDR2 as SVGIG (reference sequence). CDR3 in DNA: TGTGCCTGGAGTGTGTCTCAGCTGGGGCAGTTCTTC. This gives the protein CAWSVSQLGQFF.

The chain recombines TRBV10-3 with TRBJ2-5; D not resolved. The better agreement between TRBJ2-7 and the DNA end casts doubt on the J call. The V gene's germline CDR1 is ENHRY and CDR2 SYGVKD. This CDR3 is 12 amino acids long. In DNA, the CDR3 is TGTGCCATCAAATCGAGTGTTGGCGAGCAGTACTTC. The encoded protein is CAIKSSVGEQYF.

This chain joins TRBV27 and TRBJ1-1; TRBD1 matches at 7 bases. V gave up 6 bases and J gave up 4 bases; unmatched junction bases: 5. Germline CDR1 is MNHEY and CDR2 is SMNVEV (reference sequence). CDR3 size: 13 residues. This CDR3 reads CASRRQGFTEAFF. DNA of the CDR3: TGTGCCAGCAGAAGACAGGGTTTCACTGAAGCTTTCTTT.

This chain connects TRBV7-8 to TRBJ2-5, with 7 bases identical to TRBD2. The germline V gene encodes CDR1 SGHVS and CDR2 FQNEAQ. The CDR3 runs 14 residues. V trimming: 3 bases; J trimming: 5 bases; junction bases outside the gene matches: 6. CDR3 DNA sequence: TGTGCCAGCAGCTTTTCCGGACTAGGGGAGACCCAGTACTTC. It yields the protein CASSFSGLGETQYF. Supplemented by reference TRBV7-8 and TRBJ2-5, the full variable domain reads GAGVSQSPRYKVAKRGQDVALRCDPISGHVSLFWYQQALGQGPEFLTYFQNEAQLDKSGLPSDRFFAERPEGSVSTLKIQRTQQEDSAVYLCASSFSGLGETQYFGPGTRLLVL.

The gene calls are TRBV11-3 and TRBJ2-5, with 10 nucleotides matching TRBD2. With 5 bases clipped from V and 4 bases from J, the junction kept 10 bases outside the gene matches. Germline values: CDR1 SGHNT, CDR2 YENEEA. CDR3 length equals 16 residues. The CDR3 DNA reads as TGTGCCAGCAGCCAGGGCCTAGCGGGAGCGGTAGAGACCCAGTACTTC. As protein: CASSQGLAGAVETQYF.

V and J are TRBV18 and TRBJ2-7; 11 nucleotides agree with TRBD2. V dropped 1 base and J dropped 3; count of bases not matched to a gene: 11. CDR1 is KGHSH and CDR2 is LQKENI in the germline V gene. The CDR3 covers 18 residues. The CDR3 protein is CASSPRGLAGGPHYEQYF. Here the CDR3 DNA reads TGTGCCAGCTCACCACGTGGACTAGCGGGCGGGCCCCACTACGAGCAGTACTTC.

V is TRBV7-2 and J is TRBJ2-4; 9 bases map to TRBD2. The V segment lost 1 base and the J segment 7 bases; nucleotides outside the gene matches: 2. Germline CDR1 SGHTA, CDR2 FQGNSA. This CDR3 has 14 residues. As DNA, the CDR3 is TGTGCCAGCAGCTTAGATAGCGGGAGTAACATTCAGTACTTC. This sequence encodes CASSLDSGSNIQYF. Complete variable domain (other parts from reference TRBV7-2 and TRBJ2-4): GAGVSQSPSNKVTEKGKDVELRCDPISGHTALYWYRQSLGQGLEFLIYFQGNSAPDKSGLPSDRFSAERTGGSVSTLTIQRTQQEDSAVYLCASSLDSGSNIQYFGAGTRLSVL.

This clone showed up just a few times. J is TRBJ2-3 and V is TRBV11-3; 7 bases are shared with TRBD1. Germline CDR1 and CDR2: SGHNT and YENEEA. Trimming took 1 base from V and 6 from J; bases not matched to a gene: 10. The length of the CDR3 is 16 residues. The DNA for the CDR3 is TGTGCCAGCAGCTTAGGTACAGGGGCATCGGTGGATACGCAGTATTTT. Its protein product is CASSLGTGASVDTQYF. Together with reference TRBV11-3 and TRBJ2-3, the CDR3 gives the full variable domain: EAGVVQSPRYKIIEKKQPVAFWCNPISGHNTLYWYLQNLGQGPELLIRYENEEAVDDSQLPKDRFSAERLKGVDSTLKIQPAELGDSAVYLCASSLGTGASVDTQYFGPGTRLTVL.

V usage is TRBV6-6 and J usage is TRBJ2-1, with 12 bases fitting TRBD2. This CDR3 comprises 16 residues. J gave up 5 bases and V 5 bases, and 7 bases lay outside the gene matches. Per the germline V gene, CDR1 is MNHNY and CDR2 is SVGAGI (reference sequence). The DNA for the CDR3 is TGTGCCAGCAGTAATCTAGCGGGAGGGAAACACAATGAGCAGTTCTTC. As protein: CASSNLAGGKHNEQFF.

The CDR3 sequence is CASSVGTHDRETQYF. CDR3 in DNA: TGTGCCAGCAGCGTCGGGACCCACGACAGGGAGACCCAGTACTTC. J is TRBJ2-5 and V is TRBV9; tentative D call: TRBD1 (6 bases). The length of the CDR3 is 15 residues. The germline V gene has CDR1 SGDLS and CDR2 YYNGEE. The V end was cut by 2 bases, the J end by 5 bases, with 16 bases between. Combining the CDR3 with reference TRBV9 and TRBJ2-5 gives the whole variable domain DSGVTQTPKHLITATGQRVTLRCSPRSGDLSVYWYQQSLDQGLQFLIQYYNGEERAKGNILERFSAQQFPDLHSELNLSSLELGDSALYFCASSVGTHDRETQYFGPGTRLLVL.

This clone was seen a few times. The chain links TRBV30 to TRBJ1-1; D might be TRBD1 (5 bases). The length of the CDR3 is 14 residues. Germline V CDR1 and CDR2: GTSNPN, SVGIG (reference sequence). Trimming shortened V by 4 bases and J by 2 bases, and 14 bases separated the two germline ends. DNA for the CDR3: TGTGCCTGGAATAATCAGGGTGGAAACACTGAAGCTTTCTTT. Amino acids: CAWNNQGGNTEAFF.

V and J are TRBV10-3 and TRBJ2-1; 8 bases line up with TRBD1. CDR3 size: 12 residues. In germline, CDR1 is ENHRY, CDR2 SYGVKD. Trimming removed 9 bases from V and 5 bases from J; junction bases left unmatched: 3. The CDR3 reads CAIQGVDNEQFF. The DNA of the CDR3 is TGTGCCATACAGGGGGTTGACAATGAGCAGTTCTTC.

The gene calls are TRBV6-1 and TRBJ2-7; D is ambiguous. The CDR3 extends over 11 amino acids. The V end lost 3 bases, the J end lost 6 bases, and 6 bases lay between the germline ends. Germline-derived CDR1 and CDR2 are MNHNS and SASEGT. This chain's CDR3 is CASSERSEQYF. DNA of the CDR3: TGTGCCAGCAGTGAGAGGTCCGAGCAGTACTTC.

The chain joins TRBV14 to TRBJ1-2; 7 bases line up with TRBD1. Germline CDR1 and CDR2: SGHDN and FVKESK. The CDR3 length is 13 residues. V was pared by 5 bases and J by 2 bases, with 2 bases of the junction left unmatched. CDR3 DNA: TGTGCCAGCAGCTTGGACAGGAACTATGGCTACACCTTC. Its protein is CASSLDRNYGYTF.

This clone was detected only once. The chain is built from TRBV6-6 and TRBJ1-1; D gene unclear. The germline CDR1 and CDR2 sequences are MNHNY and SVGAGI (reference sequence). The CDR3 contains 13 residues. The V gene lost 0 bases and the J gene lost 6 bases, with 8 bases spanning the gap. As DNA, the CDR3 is TGTGCCAGCAGTTACTCGGGCCCCCCTGAAGCTTTCTTT. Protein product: CASSYSGPPEAFF.

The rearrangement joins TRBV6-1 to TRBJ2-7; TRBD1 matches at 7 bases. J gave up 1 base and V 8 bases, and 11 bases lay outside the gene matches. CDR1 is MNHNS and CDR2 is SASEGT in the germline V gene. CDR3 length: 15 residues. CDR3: CASARGGTASYEQYF. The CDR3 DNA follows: TGTGCCAGCGCCCGAGGTGGGACAGCGTCCTACGAGCAGTACTTC.

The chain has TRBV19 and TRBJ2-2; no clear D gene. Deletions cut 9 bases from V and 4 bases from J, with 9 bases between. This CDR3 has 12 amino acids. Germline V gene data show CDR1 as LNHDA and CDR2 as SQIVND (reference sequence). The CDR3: CASRVPTGELFF. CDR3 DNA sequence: TGTGCCAGCCGGGTCCCCACCGGGGAGCTGTTTTTT.

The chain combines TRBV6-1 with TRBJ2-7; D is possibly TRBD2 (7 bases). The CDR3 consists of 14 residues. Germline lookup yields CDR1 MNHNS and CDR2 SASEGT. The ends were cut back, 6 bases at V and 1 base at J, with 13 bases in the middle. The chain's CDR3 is CASRGSGTSYEQYF. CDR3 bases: TGTGCCAGCAGGGGGAGCGGGACATCCTACGAGCAGTACTTC.

The CDR3 region is CASSFLPGQGEEGTEAFF. The CDR3 DNA follows: TGCGCCAGCAGCTTCTTACCGGGACAGGGGGAGGAAGGGACTGAAGCTTTCTTT. The J gene is TRBJ1-1, the V gene TRBV5-1; 11 bases are shared with TRBD1. The CDR3 loop spans 18 amino acids. The J segment lost 5 bases and the V segment lost 2 bases, leaving 14 bases of the junction unmatched. Germline V lookup: CDR1 SGHRS, CDR2 YFSETQ.

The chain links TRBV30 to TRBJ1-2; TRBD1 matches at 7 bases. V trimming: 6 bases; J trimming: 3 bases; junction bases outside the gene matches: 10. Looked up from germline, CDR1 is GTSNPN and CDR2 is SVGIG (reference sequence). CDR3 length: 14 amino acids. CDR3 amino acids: CACPRQGAYYGYTF. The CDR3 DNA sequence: TGTGCCTGTCCGCGACAGGGAGCCTACTATGGCTACACCTTC.

CDR3 in amino acids: CASSLQGIPETQYF. Written as DNA, the CDR3 is TGTGCCAGCAGTTTGCAGGGAATCCCCGAGACCCAGTACTTC. This rearrangement joins TRBV27 to TRBJ2-5; D possibly corresponds to TRBD1 (5 bases). V gave up 3 bases and J gave up 5 bases, with 13 bases separating them. The CDR3 is 14 amino acids. The germline gives CDR1 MNHEY, CDR2 SMNVEV (reference sequence).

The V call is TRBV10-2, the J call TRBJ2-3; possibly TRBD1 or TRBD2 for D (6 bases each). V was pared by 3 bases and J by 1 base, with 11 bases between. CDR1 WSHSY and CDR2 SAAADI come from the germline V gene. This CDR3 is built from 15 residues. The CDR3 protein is CASSDGGAGTDTQYF. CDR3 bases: TGCGCCAGCAGTGACGGGGGCGCGGGCACAGATACGCAGTATTTT.